This section outlines one T cell receptor (beta chain) sequence together with its context. These data are taken from a study of control samples from healthy donors and cancer patients. Clones were read by immunoSEQ multiplex PCR, and TCRdb kept only the in-frame ones, dropping some. The top ten hold around a tenth of the sample, which has about 47,000 clones, 80% seen once. Germline V gene sequence: CDR1 LGHNA, CDR2 YNFKEQ. This CDR3 comprises 19 residues. The trim removed 4 bases at V and 2 bases at J, leaving 10 bases unmatched. The sequenced sample consisted of blood. The sequence derives from a man in his 70s in good health. This chain connects TRBV4-2 to TRBJ2-3, with TRBD2 matching 15 bases. The CDR3 loop is CASSRGPGTSGGNTDTQYF. The CDR3, as DNA: TGTGCCAGCAGCCGGGGCCCCGGGACTAGCGGGGGGAACACAGATACGCAGTATTTT.